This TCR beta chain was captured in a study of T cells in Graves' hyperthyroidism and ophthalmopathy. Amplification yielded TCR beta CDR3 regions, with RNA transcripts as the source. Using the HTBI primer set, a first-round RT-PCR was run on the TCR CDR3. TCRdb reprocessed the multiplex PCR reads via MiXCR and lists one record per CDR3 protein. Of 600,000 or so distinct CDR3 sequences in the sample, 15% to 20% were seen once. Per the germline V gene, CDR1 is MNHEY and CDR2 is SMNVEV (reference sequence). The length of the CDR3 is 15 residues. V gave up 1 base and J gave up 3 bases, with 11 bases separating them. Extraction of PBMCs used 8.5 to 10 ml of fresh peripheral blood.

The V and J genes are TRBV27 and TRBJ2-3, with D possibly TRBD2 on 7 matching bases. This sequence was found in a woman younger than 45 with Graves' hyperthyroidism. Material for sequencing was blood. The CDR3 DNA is TGTGCCAGCAGTTTATACAGGGAGGGTACAGATACGCAGTATTTT. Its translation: CASSLYREGTDTQYF.